This entry concerns a single T cell receptor (beta chain). What it binds is unknown. The sample comes from a study of T-cell memory formation after mild COVID-19. Overall study: Most TCR clusters belonged to a single donor.

Whole-study findings and limits: Some SARS-CoV-2-responding clones were already detected in memory before infection. Chiefly within CM and EM were the contracting CD4+ clones; CD8+ ones were within EMRA. Day 15 to 85 contracting clones showed balanced CD4/CD8; day 15 to 37 expanders favored CD4+.

In TCRdb, the 5' RACE reads were re-called with MiXCR into one record per CDR3 protein. Altogether roughly 5,000 distinct CDR3 sequences are present, more than 40% being singletons, with the ten largest covering 2.6%. Germline V gene data show CDR1 as LGHNA and CDR2 as YSLEER. V was shortened by 4 bases and J by 2 bases, with 10 bases between the two germline ends. The CDR3 sequence is 14 residues long. This sequence joins TRBV4-3 and TRBJ2-3; D might be TRBD1 (6 bases). The sample consisted of PBMCs or a T cell subset sorted from them (not recorded which). The receptor comes from an adult who had mild COVID-19 (a few samples of this study predate the infection). Cell type and time point are not known. The CDR3 spells CASSRGTPTDTQYF. The CDR3 DNA sequence: TGCGCCAGCAGCCGTGGGACACCCACAGATACGCAGTATTTT.